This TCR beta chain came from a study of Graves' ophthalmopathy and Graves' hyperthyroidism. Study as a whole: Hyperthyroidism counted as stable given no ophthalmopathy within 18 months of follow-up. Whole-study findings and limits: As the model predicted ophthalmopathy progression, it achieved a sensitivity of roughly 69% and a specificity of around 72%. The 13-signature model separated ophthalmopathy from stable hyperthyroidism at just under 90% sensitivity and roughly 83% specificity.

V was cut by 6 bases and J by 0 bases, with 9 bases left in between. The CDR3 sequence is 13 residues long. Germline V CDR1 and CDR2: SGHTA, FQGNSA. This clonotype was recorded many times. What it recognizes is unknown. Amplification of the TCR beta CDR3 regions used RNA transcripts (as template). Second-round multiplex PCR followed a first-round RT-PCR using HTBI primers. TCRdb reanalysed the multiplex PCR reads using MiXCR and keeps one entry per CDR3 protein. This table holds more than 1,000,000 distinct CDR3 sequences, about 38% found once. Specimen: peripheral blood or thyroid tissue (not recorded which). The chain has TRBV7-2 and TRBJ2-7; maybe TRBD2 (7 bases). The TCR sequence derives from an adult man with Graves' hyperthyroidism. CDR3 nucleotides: TGTGCCAGCAGAGGGGGGGCCTCCTACGAGCAGTACTTC. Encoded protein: CASRGGASYEQYF.